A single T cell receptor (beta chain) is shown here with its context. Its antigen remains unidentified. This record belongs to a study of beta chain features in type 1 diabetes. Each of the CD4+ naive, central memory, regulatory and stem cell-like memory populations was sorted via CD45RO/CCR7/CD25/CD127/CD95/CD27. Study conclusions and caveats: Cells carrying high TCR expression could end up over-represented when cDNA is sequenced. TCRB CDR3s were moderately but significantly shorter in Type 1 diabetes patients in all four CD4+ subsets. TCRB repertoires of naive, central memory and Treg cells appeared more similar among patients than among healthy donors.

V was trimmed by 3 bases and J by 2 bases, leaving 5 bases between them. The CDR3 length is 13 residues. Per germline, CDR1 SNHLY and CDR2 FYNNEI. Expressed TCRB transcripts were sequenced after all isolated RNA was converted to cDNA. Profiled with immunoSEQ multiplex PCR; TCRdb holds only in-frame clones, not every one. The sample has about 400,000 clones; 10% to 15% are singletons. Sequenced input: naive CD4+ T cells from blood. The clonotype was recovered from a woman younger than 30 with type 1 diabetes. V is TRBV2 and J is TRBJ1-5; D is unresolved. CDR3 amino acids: CASSDSGNQPQHF. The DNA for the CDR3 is TGTGCCAGCAGTGACAGCGGCAATCAGCCCCAGCATTTT.